What follows describes a single T cell receptor (beta chain). The antigen is undetermined. The CDR3 totals 14 residues. Germline values: CDR1 SGHTA, CDR2 FQGNSA. With 3 bases removed from V and 3 bases from J, the gap between germline ends came to 9 bases. The data originate from a study of CD8 T cells in Susac syndrome. As for the study in general: Of the sequenced Susac syndrome patients, 5 or 6 had active disease and roughly eight were in remission. Regarding the study as a whole: In Susac syndrome, CD4+ T cell repertoires lacked any clonal expansion.

Random hexamers served to reverse transcribe about 0.5 to 1 ug RNA. Each CDR3 protein gets one entry after TCRdb re-called the immunoSEQ multiplex PCR reads with MiXCR. The table records under 250,000 distinct CDR3 sequences, about 95% of them present only once. This receptor was taken from a human donor with Susac syndrome. Sequencing used CD4+ T cells from PBMCs. The V call is TRBV7-2, the J call TRBJ1-5; D gene unclear. CDR3 amino acids: CASSFQAFNQPQHF. In nucleotides, the CDR3 is TGTGCCAGCAGCTTTCAGGCTTTCAATCAGCCCCAGCATTTT.